Listed below are T cell receptor beta chains from one sample, sequenced in a study of T cell repertoires in cytomegalovirus infection. TCRdb re-called the reads through MiXCR, storing one row per CDR3 protein. The sample has 680,000 or so distinct CDR3 sequences, around a third seen once. These TCRs are of unknown antigen specificity. The input for sequencing was cultured PBMCs, taken from culture after CMV antigen stimulation. These receptors originate from a human donor in good health (CMV status not recorded). Some clones in this sample may be carry-over from other donors' samples. Both conserved end residues are part of each CDR3. D genes are given only for firm matches. Clone size, where shown, is once, few, many, or a class for clones that have expanded.

cdr3_aa: CASTGLGKDEKLFF
cdr3_nt: TGTGCCAGCACCGGTCTGGGGAAAGATGAAAAACTGTTTTTT
clone_size: once
j_call: TRBJ1-4
d_call: -
v_call: TRBV6-5

cdr3_aa: CSARTSGAPNEQFF
cdr3_nt: TGCAGTGCCCGGACTAGCGGGGCGCCGAATGAGCAGTTCTTC
clone_size: few
j_call: TRBJ2-1
d_call: TRBD2
v_call: TRBV20-1

cdr3_aa: CASSLRGQGANSYEQYF
cdr3_nt: TGTGCCAGCAGCTTGAGGGGGCAGGGGGCAAACTCCTACGAGCAGTACTTC
clone_size: -
j_call: TRBJ2-7
d_call: TRBD1
v_call: TRBV5-5

cdr3_aa: CASSSKGAGGPYEQYF
cdr3_nt: TGTGCCAGCAGCTCTAAGGGAGCGGGAGGGCCCTACGAGCAGTACTTC
clone_size: -
j_call: TRBJ2-7
d_call: TRBD2
v_call: TRBV7-9

cdr3_aa: CASSFAGRDETQYF
cdr3_nt: TGTGCCAGCAGCTTCGCAGGGCGGGATGAGACCCAGTACTTC
clone_size: few
j_call: TRBJ2-5
d_call: -
v_call: TRBV7-2

cdr3_aa: CASTPGQRSSYNSPLHF
cdr3_nt: TGTGCCAGCACCCCGGGACAGCGGAGCTCCTATAATTCACCCCTCCACTTT
clone_size: -
j_call: TRBJ1-6
d_call: TRBD1
v_call: TRBV6-2/TRBV6-3

cdr3_aa: CASSPGGGYQETQYF
cdr3_nt: TGTGCCAGCAGCCCGGGCGGGGGGTACCAAGAGACCCAGTACTTC
clone_size: -
j_call: TRBJ2-5
d_call: TRBD2
v_call: TRBV7-9

cdr3_aa: CASSHAGTVYGYTF
cdr3_nt: TGTGCCAGCAGCCATGCCGGGACAGTCTATGGCTACACCTTC
clone_size: -
j_call: TRBJ1-2
d_call: TRBD1
v_call: TRBV3-1

cdr3_aa: CATWGGYEQYF
cdr3_nt: TGTGCCACCTGGGGGGGGTACGAGCAGTACTTC
clone_size: -
j_call: TRBJ2-7
d_call: TRBD2
v_call: TRBV6-5

cdr3_aa: CAINWAGELFF
cdr3_nt: TGTGCCATCAATTGGGCGGGGGAGCTGTTTTTT
clone_size: -
j_call: TRBJ2-2
d_call: -
v_call: TRBV10-3

cdr3_aa: CASSAMDRSYGYTF
cdr3_nt: TGTGCCAGCAGCGCGATGGACAGGTCCTATGGCTACACCTTC
clone_size: -
j_call: TRBJ1-2
d_call: TRBD1
v_call: TRBV7-9

cdr3_aa: CASSTTGTQKLFF
cdr3_nt: TGTGCCAGTAGTACCACCGGGACACAAAAACTGTTTTTT
clone_size: -
j_call: TRBJ1-4
d_call: -
v_call: TRBV19

cdr3_aa: CASSSLRGKDYGYTF
cdr3_nt: TGTGCCAGCAGCTCCCTCCGGGGGAAAGACTATGGCTACACCTTC
clone_size: many
j_call: TRBJ1-2
d_call: -
v_call: TRBV11-2

cdr3_aa: CASSFLPGGGPSSYNEQFF
cdr3_nt: TGTGCCAGCAGCTTCCTACCAGGGGGGGGGCCTAGCTCCTACAATGAGCAGTTCTTC
clone_size: many
j_call: TRBJ2-1
d_call: -
v_call: TRBV7-2

cdr3_aa: CASGQTDTQYF
cdr3_nt: TGTGCCAGCGGACAGACAGATACGCAGTATTTT
clone_size: -
j_call: TRBJ2-3
d_call: -
v_call: TRBV11-2

cdr3_aa: CASSLPTGTDTQYF
cdr3_nt: TGCGCCAGCAGCTTGCCTACGGGCACAGATACGCAGTATTTT
clone_size: -
j_call: TRBJ2-3
d_call: -
v_call: TRBV5-1

cdr3_aa: CASSLWEPTRGLTGANVLTF
cdr3_nt: TGTGCCAGCAGCTTATGGGAGCCTACTAGAGGTTTAACTGGGGCCAACGTCCTGACTTTC
clone_size: -
j_call: TRBJ2-6
d_call: -
v_call: TRBV7-2

cdr3_aa: CASSQGFTSAAYEQYF
cdr3_nt: TGCGCCAGCAGCCAAGGATTCACTAGCGCTGCCTACGAGCAGTACTTC
clone_size: -
j_call: TRBJ2-7
d_call: TRBD2
v_call: TRBV4-1

cdr3_aa: CASGVLTGEDEKLFF
cdr3_nt: TGTGCCAGCGGTGTCCTGACAGGGGAAGACGAAAAACTGTTTTTT
clone_size: few
j_call: TRBJ1-4
d_call: TRBD1
v_call: TRBV11-2

cdr3_aa: CASSIRGKNEQFF
cdr3_nt: TGTGCCAGTAGTATCCGCGGGAAGAATGAGCAGTTCTTC
clone_size: many
j_call: TRBJ2-1
d_call: -
v_call: TRBV19

cdr3_aa: CASSEMVDEQFF
cdr3_nt: TGTGCCAGCTCAGAGATGGTGGATGAGCAGTTCTTC
clone_size: few
j_call: TRBJ2-1
d_call: -
v_call: TRBV18

cdr3_aa: CASSVGGGGTSETQYF
cdr3_nt: TGTGCCAGCAGCGTAGGGGGCGGGGGGACCTCAGAGACCCAGTACTTC
clone_size: -
j_call: TRBJ2-5
d_call: TRBD2
v_call: TRBV9

cdr3_aa: CASSLIGSLSGNTIYF
cdr3_nt: TGTGCCAGCAGCTTAATAGGAAGCCTGTCTGGAAACACCATATATTTT
clone_size: few
j_call: TRBJ1-3
d_call: -
v_call: TRBV7-2

cdr3_aa: CASSLEISYEQYF
cdr3_nt: TGTGCCAGCAGCTTAGAGATTTCCTACGAGCAGTACTTC
clone_size: -
j_call: TRBJ2-7
d_call: -
v_call: TRBV7-2

cdr3_aa: CASSAQAGTGGAYGYTF
cdr3_nt: TGTGCCAGCAGCGCCCAGGCCGGGACAGGGGGCGCGTATGGCTACACCTTC
clone_size: once
j_call: TRBJ1-2
d_call: TRBD1
v_call: TRBV9

cdr3_aa: CASSAYPGIEAFF
cdr3_nt: TGTGCCAGCAGCGCCTACCCAGGGATTGAAGCTTTCTTT
clone_size: -
j_call: TRBJ1-1
d_call: -
v_call: TRBV5-6

cdr3_aa: CSARDPRGSEKLFF
cdr3_nt: TGCAGTGCTAGAGATCCCAGGGGGAGTGAAAAACTGTTTTTT
clone_size: -
j_call: TRBJ1-4
d_call: TRBD1
v_call: TRBV20-1

cdr3_aa: CASSQLAGADTGELFF
cdr3_nt: TGCGCCAGCAGCCAGCTAGCGGGAGCCGACACCGGGGAGCTGTTTTTT
clone_size: -
j_call: TRBJ2-2
d_call: TRBD2
v_call: TRBV4-1

cdr3_aa: CASSPGVRADTEAFF
cdr3_nt: TGTGCCAGTAGTCCAGGGGTCAGGGCAGACACTGAAGCTTTCTTT
clone_size: -
j_call: TRBJ1-1
d_call: -
v_call: TRBV19

cdr3_aa: CASTRTGNSNQPQHF
cdr3_nt: TGTGCCAGCACCCGGACAGGGAATAGCAATCAGCCCCAGCATTTT
clone_size: -
j_call: TRBJ1-5
d_call: TRBD1
v_call: TRBV12-3/TRBV12-4

cdr3_aa: CATDRRSGRGLYGYTF
cdr3_nt: TGTGCCACCGACCGGCGGTCTGGGAGGGGCCTCTATGGCTACACCTTC
clone_size: -
j_call: TRBJ1-2
d_call: -
v_call: TRBV12-3/TRBV12-4

cdr3_aa: CASSGDRGLETQYF
cdr3_nt: TGTGCCAGCAGTGGGGACAGGGGGTTGGAGACCCAGTACTTC
clone_size: few
j_call: TRBJ2-5
d_call: TRBD1
v_call: TRBV28

cdr3_aa: CASSLVVLSTDTQYF
cdr3_nt: TGTGCCAGCAGCTTAGTAGTCCTCTCCACAGATACGCAGTATTTT
clone_size: -
j_call: TRBJ2-3
d_call: -
v_call: TRBV7-2

cdr3_aa: CASSLAGQSYTF
cdr3_nt: TGTGCCAGCAGTTTAGCGGGCCAGAGCTACACCTTC
clone_size: -
j_call: TRBJ1-2
d_call: -
v_call: TRBV27

cdr3_aa: CASSHRTSQEQFF
cdr3_nt: TGTGCCAGCAGCCACAGGACTAGCCAAGAGCAGTTCTTC
clone_size: few
j_call: TRBJ2-1
d_call: TRBD2
v_call: TRBV7-2

cdr3_aa: CASSLGRARATNEKLFF
cdr3_nt: TGTGCCAGCAGCTTAGGCAGGGCGCGGGCAACTAATGAAAAACTGTTTTTT
clone_size: -
j_call: TRBJ1-4
d_call: -
v_call: TRBV7-6

cdr3_aa: CSANTVNTEAFF
cdr3_nt: TGCAGTGCTAACACTGTGAACACTGAAGCTTTCTTT
clone_size: few
j_call: TRBJ1-1
d_call: -
v_call: TRBV20-1

cdr3_aa: CASSAGMYGNTEAFF
cdr3_nt: TGTGCCAGCAGCGCCGGGATGTATGGGAACACTGAAGCTTTCTTT
clone_size: -
j_call: TRBJ1-1
d_call: -
v_call: TRBV7-4

cdr3_aa: CASSVGQGPDYEQYF
cdr3_nt: TGTGCCAGCAGTGTCGGACAGGGCCCTGACTACGAGCAGTACTTC
clone_size: -
j_call: TRBJ2-7
d_call: TRBD1
v_call: TRBV27

cdr3_aa: CASSLVLPRGEQFF
cdr3_nt: TGTGCCAGCAGTTTGGTGCTTCCCAGGGGTGAGCAGTTCTTC
clone_size: few
j_call: TRBJ2-1
d_call: -
v_call: TRBV28

cdr3_aa: CASSRTGGNRETQYF
cdr3_nt: TGTGCCAGCAGTCGGACAGGGGGCAATAGAGAGACCCAGTACTTC
clone_size: few
j_call: TRBJ2-5
d_call: TRBD1
v_call: TRBV6-6

cdr3_aa: CASSLGVGGTPPLHF
cdr3_nt: TGTGCCAGCAGCTTAGGTGTGGGAGGGACCCCACCCCTCCACTTT
clone_size: few
j_call: TRBJ1-6
d_call: -
v_call: TRBV7-9

cdr3_aa: CASSFLTPTDTQYF
cdr3_nt: TGCGCCAGCAGCTTCCTGACACCGACAGATACGCAGTATTTT
clone_size: few
j_call: TRBJ2-3
d_call: -
v_call: TRBV5-1

cdr3_aa: CASSLNRGQPEQYF
cdr3_nt: TGTGCCAGCAGCTTAAACAGGGGGCAGCCCGAGCAGTACTTC
clone_size: many
j_call: TRBJ2-7
d_call: TRBD1
v_call: TRBV7-2

cdr3_aa: CASSLGLGGRNSPLHF
cdr3_nt: TGTGCCAGCAGCTTAGGATTAGGGGGCCGTAATTCACCCCTCCACTTT
clone_size: many
j_call: TRBJ1-6
d_call: TRBD1
v_call: TRBV7-2

cdr3_aa: CASSSMPGLATDTQYF
cdr3_nt: TGTGCCAGCAGCTCAATGCCGGGACTAGCTACAGATACGCAGTATTTT
clone_size: many
j_call: TRBJ2-3
d_call: TRBD2
v_call: TRBV7-6

cdr3_aa: CASGQELGWGAGNEQFF
cdr3_nt: TGTGCTAGTGGTCAAGAGCTGGGGTGGGGAGCAGGGAATGAGCAGTTCTTC
clone_size: few
j_call: TRBJ2-1
d_call: -
v_call: TRBV12-5